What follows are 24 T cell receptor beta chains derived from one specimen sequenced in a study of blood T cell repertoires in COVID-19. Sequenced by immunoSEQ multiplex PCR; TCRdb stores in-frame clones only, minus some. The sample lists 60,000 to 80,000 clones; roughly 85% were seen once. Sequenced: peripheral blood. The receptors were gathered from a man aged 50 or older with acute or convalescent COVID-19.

CDR3 DNA: TGTGCCAGCAGCTTGGGGCCTTCCTACGAGCAGTACGTC. Translating gives CASSLGPSYEQYV. This chain connects TRBV7-3 to TRBJ2-7, with D possibly being TRBD1 (5 bases). Between the trimmed V and J ends, which lost 3 bases and 1 base, there was a span of 7 bases. Germline CDR1 and CDR2: SGHTA and FQGTGA. CDR3 length: 13 amino acids.

CDR3 protein: CASRQGKDTEAFF. CDR3 in DNA: TGTGCCAGCAGGCAGGGGAAAGACACTGAAGCTTTCTTT. The rearrangement links TRBV6-5 to TRBJ1-1; TRBD1 is a possible D gene (6 bases). CDR1 is MNHEY, CDR2 SVGAGI, per germline. The CDR3 loop spans 13 amino acids. Between the trimmed V and J ends, which lost 6 bases and 3 bases, there was a span of 11 bases.

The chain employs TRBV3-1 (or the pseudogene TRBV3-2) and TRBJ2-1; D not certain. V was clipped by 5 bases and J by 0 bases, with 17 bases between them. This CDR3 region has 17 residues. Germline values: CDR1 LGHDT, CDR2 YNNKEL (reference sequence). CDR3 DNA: TGTGCCAGCAGCTTGGGCCCCGGTCGGTCCTCCTACAATGAGCAGTTCTTC. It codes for CASSLGPGRSSYNEQFF.

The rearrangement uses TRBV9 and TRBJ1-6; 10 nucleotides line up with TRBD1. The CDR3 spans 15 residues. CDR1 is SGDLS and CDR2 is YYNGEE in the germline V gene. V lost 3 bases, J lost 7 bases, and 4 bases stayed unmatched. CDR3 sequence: CASSAKGQGNSPLHF. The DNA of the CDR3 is TGTGCCAGCAGCGCCAAGGGACAGGGGAATTCACCCCTCCACTTT.

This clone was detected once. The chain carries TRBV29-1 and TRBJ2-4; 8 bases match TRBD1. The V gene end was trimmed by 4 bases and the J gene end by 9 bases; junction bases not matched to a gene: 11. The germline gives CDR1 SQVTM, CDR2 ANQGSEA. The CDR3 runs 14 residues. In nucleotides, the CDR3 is TGCAGCGTTGGGCCCGGACAGGGTTCGGGCATTCAGTACTTC. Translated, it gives CSVGPGQGSGIQYF.

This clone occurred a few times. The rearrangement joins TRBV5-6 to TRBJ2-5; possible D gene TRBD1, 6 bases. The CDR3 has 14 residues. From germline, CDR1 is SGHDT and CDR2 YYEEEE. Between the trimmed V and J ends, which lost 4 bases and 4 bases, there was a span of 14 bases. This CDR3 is CASSRSPGAETQYF. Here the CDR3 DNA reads TGTGCCAGCAGCCGGTCCCCAGGGGCAGAGACCCAGTACTTC.

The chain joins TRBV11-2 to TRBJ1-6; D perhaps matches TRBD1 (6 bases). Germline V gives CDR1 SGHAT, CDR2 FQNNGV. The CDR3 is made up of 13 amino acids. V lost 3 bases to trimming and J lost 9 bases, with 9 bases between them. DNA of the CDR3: TGTGCCAGCAGCTTGGGGGCGGGTTCACCCCTCCACTTT. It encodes CASSLGAGSPLHF.

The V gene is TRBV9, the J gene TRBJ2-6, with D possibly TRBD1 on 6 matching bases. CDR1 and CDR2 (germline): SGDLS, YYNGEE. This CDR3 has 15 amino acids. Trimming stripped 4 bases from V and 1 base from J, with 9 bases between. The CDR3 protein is CASSSRGSGANVLTF. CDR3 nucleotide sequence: TGTGCCAGCAGCTCCAGGGGTTCTGGGGCCAACGTCCTGACTTTC.

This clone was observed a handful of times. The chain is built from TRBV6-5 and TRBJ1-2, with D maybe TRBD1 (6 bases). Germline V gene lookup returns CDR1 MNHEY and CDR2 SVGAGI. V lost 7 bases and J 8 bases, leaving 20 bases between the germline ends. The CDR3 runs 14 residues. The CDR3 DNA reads TGTGCCAGCACCGGCAGATCCCTGAGGGGGGGCTACACCTTC. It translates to CASTGRSLRGGYTF.

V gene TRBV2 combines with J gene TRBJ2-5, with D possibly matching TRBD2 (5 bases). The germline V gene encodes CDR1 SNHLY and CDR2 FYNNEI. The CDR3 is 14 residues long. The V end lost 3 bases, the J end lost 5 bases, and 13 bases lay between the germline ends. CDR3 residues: CASSEVAFGETQYF. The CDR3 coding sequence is TGTGCCAGCAGTGAGGTAGCGTTTGGGGAGACCCAGTACTTC.

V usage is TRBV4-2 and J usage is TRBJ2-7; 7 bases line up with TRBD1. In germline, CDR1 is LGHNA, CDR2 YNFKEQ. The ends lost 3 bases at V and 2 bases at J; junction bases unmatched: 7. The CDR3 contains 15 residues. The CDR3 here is CASSQGQNPAYEQYF. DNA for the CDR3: TGTGCCAGCAGCCAGGGACAGAACCCTGCCTACGAGCAGTACTTC.

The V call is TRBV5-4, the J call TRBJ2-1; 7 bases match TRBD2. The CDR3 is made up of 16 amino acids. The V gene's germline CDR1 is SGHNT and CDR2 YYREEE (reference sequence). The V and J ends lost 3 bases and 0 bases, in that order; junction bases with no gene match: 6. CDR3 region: CASSSQAGSSYNEQFF. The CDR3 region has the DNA TGTGCCAGCAGCTCCCAAGCGGGGAGCTCCTACAATGAGCAGTTCTTC.

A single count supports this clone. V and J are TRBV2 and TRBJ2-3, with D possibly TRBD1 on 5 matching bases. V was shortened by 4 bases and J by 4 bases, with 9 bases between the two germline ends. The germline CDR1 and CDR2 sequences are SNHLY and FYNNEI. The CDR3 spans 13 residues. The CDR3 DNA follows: TGTGCCAGCAGTGGCCAGGGCCCAGATACGCAGTATTTT. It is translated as CASSGQGPDTQYF.

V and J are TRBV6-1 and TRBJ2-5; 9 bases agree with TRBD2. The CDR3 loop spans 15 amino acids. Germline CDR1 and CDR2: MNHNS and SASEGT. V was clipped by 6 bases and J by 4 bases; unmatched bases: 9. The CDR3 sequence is CASSSRAGGVETQYF. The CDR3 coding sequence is TGTGCCAGCAGCTCCCGGGCGGGGGGGGTAGAGACCCAGTACTTC.

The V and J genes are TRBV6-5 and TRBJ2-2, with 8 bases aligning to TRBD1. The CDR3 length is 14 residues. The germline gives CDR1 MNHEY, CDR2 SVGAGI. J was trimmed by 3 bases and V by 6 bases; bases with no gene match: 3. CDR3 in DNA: TGTGCCAGCAGGACAGGGGTGTACACCGGGGAGCTGTTTTTT. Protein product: CASRTGVYTGELFF.

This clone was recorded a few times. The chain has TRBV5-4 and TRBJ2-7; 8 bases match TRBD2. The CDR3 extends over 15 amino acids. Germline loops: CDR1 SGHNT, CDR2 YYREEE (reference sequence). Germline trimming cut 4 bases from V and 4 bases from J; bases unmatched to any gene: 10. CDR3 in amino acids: CASSPGGGGGYEQYV. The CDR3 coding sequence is TGTGCCAGCAGCCCCGGGGGGGGAGGCGGGTACGAGCAGTACGTC.

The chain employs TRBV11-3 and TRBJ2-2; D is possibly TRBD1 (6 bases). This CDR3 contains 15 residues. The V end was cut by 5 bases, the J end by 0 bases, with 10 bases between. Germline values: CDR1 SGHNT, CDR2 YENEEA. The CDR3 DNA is TGTGCCAGCAGCAAGGGACAAACGAACACCGGGGAGCTGTTTTTT. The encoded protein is CASSKGQTNTGELFF.

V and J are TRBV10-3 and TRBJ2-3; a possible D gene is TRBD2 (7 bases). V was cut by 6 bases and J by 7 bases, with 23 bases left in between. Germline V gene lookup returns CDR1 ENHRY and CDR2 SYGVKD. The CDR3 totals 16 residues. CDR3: CAIRRGNRRGAYTQYF. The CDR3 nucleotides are TGTGCCATCAGGAGGGGGAATAGACGGGGGGCCTATACGCAGTATTTT.

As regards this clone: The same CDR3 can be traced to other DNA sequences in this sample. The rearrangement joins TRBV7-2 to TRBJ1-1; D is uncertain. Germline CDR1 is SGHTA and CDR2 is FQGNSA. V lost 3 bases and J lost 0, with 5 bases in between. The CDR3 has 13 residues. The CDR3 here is CASSFSVNTEAFF. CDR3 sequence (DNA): TGTGCCAGCAGCTTTTCCGTGAACACTGAAGCTTTCTTT.

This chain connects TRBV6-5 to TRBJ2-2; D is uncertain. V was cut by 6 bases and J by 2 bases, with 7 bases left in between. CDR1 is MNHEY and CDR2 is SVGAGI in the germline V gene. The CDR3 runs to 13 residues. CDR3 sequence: CASSRGNTGELFF. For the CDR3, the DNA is TGTGCCAGCAGCCGAGGAAACACCGGGGAGCTGTTTTTT.

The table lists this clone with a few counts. The CDR3 region is CASRRTGVTEAFF. The CDR3 nucleotides are TGTGCCAGCCGGAGAACAGGTGTCACTGAAGCTTTCTTT. V gene TRBV12-3 or TRBV12-4 combines with J gene TRBJ1-1, with D tentatively TRBD1 (5 bases). Trimming removed 8 bases from V and 4 bases from J, with 14 bases in between. This CDR3 contains 13 residues.

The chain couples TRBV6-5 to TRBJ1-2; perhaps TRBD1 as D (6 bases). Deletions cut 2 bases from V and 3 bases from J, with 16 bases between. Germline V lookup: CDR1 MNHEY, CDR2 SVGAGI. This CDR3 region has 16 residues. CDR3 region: CASSYTLSTGHYGYTF. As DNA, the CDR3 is TGTGCCAGCAGTTACACCCTCTCTACAGGGCACTATGGCTACACCTTC.

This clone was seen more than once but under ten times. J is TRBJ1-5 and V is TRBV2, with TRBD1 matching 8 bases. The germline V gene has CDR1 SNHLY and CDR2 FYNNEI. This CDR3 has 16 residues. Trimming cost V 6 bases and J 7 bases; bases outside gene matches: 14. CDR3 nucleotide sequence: TGTGCCAGCAGCCCCCCCGGACAGGGATCGTGGCAGCCCCAGCATTTT. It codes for CASSPPGQGSWQPQHF.

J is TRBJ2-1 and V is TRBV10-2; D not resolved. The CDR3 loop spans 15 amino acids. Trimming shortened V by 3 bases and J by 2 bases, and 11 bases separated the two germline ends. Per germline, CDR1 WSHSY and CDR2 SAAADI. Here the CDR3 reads CASSDWSTTYNEQFF. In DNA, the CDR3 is TGCGCCAGCAGTGATTGGTCAACTACCTACAATGAGCAGTTCTTC.